This is a list of T cell receptor beta chains from one sample in a study of control samples from healthy donors and cancer patients. Sequencing was performed with immunoSEQ multiplex PCR; in TCRdb, only in-frame clones are kept and a portion is missing. This table holds about 100,000 clones, more than 75% found once. The specimen sequenced was blood. These receptors all come from a woman in her 50s in good health. Each CDR3 is given with its conserved first and last residue. A D gene is named only where the DNA matches it firmly. Expanded clones get a size class; other rows say once, few or many, or leave the size out.

j_gene,abundance,d_gene,v_gene,CDR3aa,CDR3nt
TRBJ2-5,NA,NA,TRBV4-3,CASSHSGGTGETQYF,TGCGCCAGCAGCCACTCCGGAGGCACCGGGGAGACCCAGTACTTC
TRBJ1-2,NA,TRBD1,TRBV25-1,CASSETGAWGYTF,TGTGCCAGCAGTGAAACAGGGGCCTGGGGCTACACCTTC
TRBJ1-1,once,NA,TRBV11-2,CASSFLVRRGNTEAFF,TGTGCCAGCAGCTTTTTGGTTCGTCGGGGAAACACTGAAGCTTTCTTT
TRBJ2-3,NA,TRBD1,TRBV6-5,CASSYRPGTVTDTQYF,TGTGCCAGCAGCTACCGGCCCGGGACAGTCACAGATACGCAGTATTTT
TRBJ1-4,NA,NA,TRBV9,CASSRLVGAGKLFF,TGTGCCAGCAGCCGACTAGTCGGGGCGGGGAAACTGTTTTTT
TRBJ2-5,NA,NA,TRBV3-1/TRBV3-2,CAPAETQYF,TGTGCCCCTGCCGAGACCCAGTACTTC
TRBJ2-5,NA,NA,TRBV5-1,CASRVSQETQYF,TGCGCCAGCAGGGTCAGTCAAGAGACCCAGTACTTC
TRBJ1-2,few,TRBD1,TRBV7-9,CASSLWGQSNGYTF,TGTGCCAGCAGCTTATGGGGACAGAGTAATGGCTACACCTTC
TRBJ2-5,NA,TRBD2,TRBV27,CASSFQREGLETQYF,TGTGCCAGCAGTTTCCAGCGGGAGGGTCTGGAGACCCAGTACTTC
TRBJ1-1,NA,NA,TRBV19,CASSRDGGNTEAFF,TGTGCCAGTAGCCGGGATGGGGGAAACACTGAAGCTTTCTTT
TRBJ2-5,once,NA,TRBV3-1/TRBV3-2,CASSDRRPQYF,TGTGCCAGCAGCGACCGAAGGCCCCAGTACTTC
TRBJ2-4,NA,TRBD1,TRBV23-1,CATKTGVAKNIQYF,TGCGCCACCAAGACAGGGGTGGCCAAAAACATTCAGTACTTC
TRBJ1-6,NA,NA,TRBV5-1,CASSLSQGTPLHF,TGCGCCAGCAGCTTGAGCCAGGGTACACCCCTCCACTTT
TRBJ2-2,NA,NA,TRBV5-1,CASSLAVDTNTGELFF,TGCGCCAGCAGCTTGGCCGTAGACACGAACACCGGGGAGCTGTTTTTT
TRBJ2-1,NA,TRBD2,TRBV15,CATSKGLAGVDGEQFF,TGTGCCACCAGCAAGGGACTAGCGGGAGTTGACGGTGAGCAGTTCTTC
TRBJ2-5,NA,TRBD1,TRBV29-1,CSVFRDSGTQYF,TGCAGCGTTTTCCGGGACAGCGGGACCCAGTACTTC
TRBJ1-6,few,NA,TRBV11-2,CASSGTATRHNSPLHF,TGTGCCAGCAGCGGTACAGCGACTAGGCATAATTCACCCCTCCACTTT
TRBJ2-7,NA,TRBD1,TRBV5-1,CASSLGGQGPSYEQYF,TGCGCCAGCAGCTTGGGGGGACAGGGGCCCTCCTACGAGCAGTACTTC
TRBJ2-1,NA,NA,TRBV9,CASSPWGARGEQFF,TGTGCCAGCAGCCCCTGGGGGGCGAGGGGTGAGCAGTTCTTC
TRBJ2-1,NA,TRBD2,TRBV28,CASSTLAGAGNEQFF,TGTGCCAGCAGTACCCTAGCGGGAGCTGGGAATGAGCAGTTCTTC
TRBJ1-1,NA,TRBD1,TRBV6-6,CASRTGPLAFF,TGTGCCAGTAGGACAGGCCCCTTGGCTTTCTTT
TRBJ1-5,NA,NA,TRBV5-6,CASSLGQGIKPQHF,TGTGCCAGCAGCTTGGGGCAGGGTATAAAGCCCCAGCATTTT
TRBJ2-5,NA,TRBD2,TRBV6-5,CASWDSGGGETQYF,TGTGCCAGCTGGGACTCGGGCGGGGGAGAGACCCAGTACTTC
TRBJ2-7,NA,NA,TRBV6-2/TRBV6-3,CASSYSRFRAPLEQYF,TGTGCCAGCAGTTACTCGCGTTTCAGGGCCCCTTTAGAGCAGTACTTC
TRBJ1-2,NA,TRBD1,TRBV14,CASSQSRDRAGYTF,TGTGCCAGCAGCCAATCCAGAGACAGGGCTGGCTACACCTTC
TRBJ2-5,NA,NA,TRBV2,CASGGTSPKETQYF,TGTGCCAGCGGAGGGACAAGTCCTAAAGAGACCCAGTACTTC
TRBJ2-3,NA,NA,TRBV2,CASTWAGVDTQYF,TGTGCCAGCACTTGGGCAGGGGTTGATACGCAGTATTTT
TRBJ1-2,NA,NA,TRBV5-1,CATTKEPTGDGYTF,TGCGCCACCACAAAAGAACCGACAGGTGACGGCTACACCTTC
TRBJ2-1,NA,TRBD2,TRBV6-4,CASSDGTSGRARINEQFF,TGTGCCAGCAGTGACGGGACTAGCGGGAGGGCACGGATAAATGAGCAGTTCTTC
TRBJ1-2,NA,NA,TRBV15,CATSEPGLSKGYTF,TGTGCCACCAGCGAGCCGGGCCTCTCTAAAGGCTACACCTTC
TRBJ2-2,NA,TRBD2,TRBV4-3,CASSRLAGATGELFF,TGCGCCAGCAGCAGACTAGCGGGAGCCACCGGGGAGCTGTTTTTT
TRBJ2-5,NA,NA,TRBV6-6,CASNPGQAGETQYF,TGTGCCAGCAATCCCGGACAGGCGGGGGAGACCCAGTACTTC
TRBJ2-2,NA,NA,TRBV19,CASSNPLINTGELFF,TGTGCCAGTAGTAATCCCCTGATAAACACCGGGGAGCTGTTTTTT
TRBJ2-5,NA,NA,TRBV5-6,CASSREATQYF,TGTGCCAGCTCAAGAGAGGCGACCCAGTACTTC
TRBJ1-1,NA,TRBD1,TRBV11-1,CASSREGQLNTEAFF,TGTGCCAGCAGCCGAGAGGGACAGCTGAACACTGAAGCTTTCTTT
TRBJ1-5,once,NA,TRBV18,CASSPVYSNQPQHF,TGTGCCAGCTCCCCCGTTTATAGCAATCAGCCCCAGCATTTT